The present T cell receptor (beta chain) was sequenced within a study of blood T cell repertoires in COVID-19. TCRdb's table, derived via immunoSEQ multiplex PCR, lists solely in-frame clones and lacks some. This table has 150,000 to 200,000 clones, around 94% appearing once. The CDR3 runs 15 residues. V lost 3 bases to trimming and J lost 0 bases, with 11 bases between them. Germline V gives CDR1 MGHDK, CDR2 SYGVNS. Enrolled during active infection, Seattle patients were then followed longitudinally. The chain combines TRBV25-1 with TRBJ1-1, with unresolved D. The sample consisted of peripheral blood. This sequence originates from a young man with COVID-19, enrolled during active disease. This CDR3 reads CASSDGADMNTEAFF. CDR3 sequence (DNA): TGTGCCAGCAGTGACGGAGCGGATATGAACACTGAAGCTTTCTTT.